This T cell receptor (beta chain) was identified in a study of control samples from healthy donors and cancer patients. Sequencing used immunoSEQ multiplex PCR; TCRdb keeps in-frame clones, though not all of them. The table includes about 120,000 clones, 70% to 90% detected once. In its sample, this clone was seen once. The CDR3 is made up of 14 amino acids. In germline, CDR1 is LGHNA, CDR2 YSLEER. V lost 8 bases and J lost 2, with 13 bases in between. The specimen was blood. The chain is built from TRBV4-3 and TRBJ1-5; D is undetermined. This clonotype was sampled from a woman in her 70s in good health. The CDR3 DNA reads TGCGCCAGCGCCCCCGGGATGGGCAATCAGCCCCAGCATTTT. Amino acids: CASAPGMGNQPQHF.